These 16 T cell receptor beta chains were sequenced from one sample in a study of blood T cell repertoires in COVID-19. Clones were sequenced by immunoSEQ multiplex PCR, and TCRdb holds only the in-frame ones, with some missing. The data show around 190,000 clones, with around 80% seen just once and roughly 7% held by the top ten. Sequenced sample: peripheral blood. Receptor source: a human donor in a cohort sampled during active COVID-19.

This chain connects TRBV19 to TRBJ1-2; 9 positions agree with TRBD1. Germline V lookup: CDR1 LNHDA, CDR2 SQIVND (reference sequence). J lost 2 bases, V lost 6 bases, and 10 bases had no gene match. The CDR3 has 16 residues. DNA of the CDR3: TGTGCCAGTAGGTACAGGGGGCCCGACAAAAACTATGGCTACACCTTC. This encodes CASRYRGPDKNYGYTF.

The V gene is TRBV12-3 or TRBV12-4, the J gene TRBJ2-1, with D unresolved. CDR3 length: 13 residues. V lost 5 bases, J lost 10 bases, and 15 bases lay in between. CDR3 sequence (DNA): TGTGCCAGCAGTACCCCCGAGATTTCAGAGCAGTTCTTC. Protein sequence: CASSTPEISEQFF.

The chain uses TRBV14 and TRBJ2-1; TRBD1 agrees at 8 bases. The CDR3 consists of 16 residues. Germline V lookup: CDR1 SGHDN, CDR2 FVKESK. V trimming: 4 bases; J trimming: 7 bases; junction bases outside the gene matches: 12. The CDR3 loop is CASSPGQGRGVNEQFF. CDR3 coding DNA: TGTGCCAGCAGCCCCGGACAGGGTAGGGGTGTGAATGAGCAGTTCTTC.

This clone appeared a single time. The CDR3 sequence: CASSLAGISSTDTQYF. CDR3 nucleotide sequence: TGTGCCAGCAGCTTGGCAGGCATCTCTAGCACAGATACGCAGTATTTT. The genes are TRBV5-6 and TRBJ2-3, with D uncertain. V was cut by 0 bases and J by 0 bases, with 11 bases left in between. This CDR3 is 16 amino acids long. CDR1 and CDR2 from the germline V gene are SGHDT and YYEEEE.

This chain joins TRBV19 and TRBJ2-2; weak D call: TRBD1 (5 bases). V lost 11 bases, J lost 7 bases, and 8 bases lay in between. CDR3 length equals 10 residues. Germline loops: CDR1 LNHDA, CDR2 SQIVND (reference sequence). Here the CDR3 DNA reads TGTGCCCAGGGTATCGGGGAGCTGTTTTTT. Translated: CAQGIGELFF.

The chain uses TRBV11-2 and TRBJ2-7, with 9 bases identical to TRBD1. The CDR3 covers 15 residues. V dropped 1 base and J dropped 3; count of bases not matched to a gene: 4. The germline V gene encodes CDR1 SGHAT and CDR2 FQNNGV. CDR3 sequence: CASSLALGQGYEQYF. DNA for the CDR3: TGTGCCAGCAGCTTAGCCTTGGGACAGGGCTACGAGCAGTACTTC.

This chain uses TRBV19 with TRBJ2-7; D unresolved. Germline CDR1 and CDR2: LNHDA and SQIVND (reference sequence). This CDR3 has 13 amino acids. The V gene lost 5 bases and the J gene lost 3 bases, with 11 bases spanning the gap. CDR3 bases: TGTGCCAGTAGTCCAACAAATATCTACGAGCAGTACTTC. It encodes CASSPTNIYEQYF.

The V call is TRBV5-6, the J call TRBJ1-2, with 9 bases aligning to TRBD1. The CDR3 has 17 residues. The ends lost 4 bases at V and 2 bases at J; junction bases unmatched: 12. Germline loops: CDR1 SGHDT, CDR2 YYEEEE. The CDR3 loop reads CASSHTEWDRENYGYTF. CDR3 coding DNA: TGTGCCAGCAGCCACACGGAATGGGACAGGGAAAACTATGGCTACACCTTC.

This sequence joins TRBV5-1 and TRBJ2-7; 9 nucleotides agree with TRBD2. The germline CDR1 and CDR2 sequences are SGHRS and YFSETQ. This CDR3 is built from 14 residues. Germline trimming cut 0 bases from V and 4 bases from J; bases unmatched to any gene: 2. The CDR3 protein is CASSLVSGGYEQYF. As DNA, the CDR3 is TGCGCCAGCAGCTTGGTTAGCGGGGGTTACGAGCAGTACTTC.

This clone has just a few counts. The V and J genes are TRBV5-4 and TRBJ1-6; no definite D call. V gave up 2 bases and J gave up 7 bases, with 13 bases separating them. Looked up from germline, CDR1 is SGHNT and CDR2 is YYREEE (reference sequence). There are 15 residues in the CDR3. CDR3 amino acids: CASSLRSVTNSPLHF. In nucleotides, the CDR3 is TGTGCCAGCAGCTTACGGTCTGTTACCAATTCACCCCTCCACTTT.

V and J are TRBV3-1 (or the pseudogene TRBV3-2) and TRBJ2-5; D remains ambiguous. Trimming shortened V by 6 bases and J by 5 bases, and 7 bases separated the two germline ends. The CDR3 has 11 residues. CDR1 LGHDT and CDR2 YNNKEL come from the germline V gene (reference sequence). The CDR3 DNA follows: TGTGCCAGCAGTTCCGGGGAGACCCAGTACTTC. Translating it yields CASSSGETQYF.

This clone has more than one count but fewer than ten. V usage is TRBV10-3 and J usage is TRBJ2-2; a possible D gene is TRBD2 (5 bases). Trimming took off 3 bases at V and 2 bases at J, with 10 bases between the two ends. Germline CDR1 is ENHRY and CDR2 is SYGVKD. The CDR3 has 15 amino acids. Here the CDR3 reads CAISDGVGNTGELFF. The CDR3 coding sequence is TGTGCCATCAGTGACGGGGTTGGCAACACCGGGGAGCTGTTTTTT.

This clone occurred once. V usage is TRBV9 and J usage is TRBJ1-1; TRBD1 aligns across 9 bases. The J segment lost 10 bases and the V segment lost 4 bases, leaving 11 bases of the junction unmatched. This CDR3 has 14 residues. The germline V gene has CDR1 SGDLS and CDR2 YYNGEE. CDR3 coding DNA: TGTGCCAGCAGCCCACGGGGACAGGGTGGAGGAGCTTTCTTT. This sequence encodes CASSPRGQGGGAFF. The variable domain in full, completed from reference TRBV9 and TRBJ1-1, reads DSGVTQTPKHLITATGQRVTLRCSPRSGDLSVYWYQQSLDQGLQFLIQYYNGEERAKGNILERFSAQQFPDLHSELNLSSLELGDSALYFCASSPRGQGGGAFFGQGTRLTVV.

V and J are TRBV4-1 and TRBJ1-5; 7 positions agree with TRBD1. V was clipped by 1 base and J by 2 bases; unmatched bases: 14. Germline V gene lookup returns CDR1 MGHRA and CDR2 YSYEKL. The CDR3 consists of 19 residues. CDR3 bases: TGCGCCAGCAGCCAAGGCGGGTGGGACAGAGTGATGGGCAATCAGCCCCAGCATTTT. This sequence encodes CASSQGGWDRVMGNQPQHF.

V is TRBV7-8 and J is TRBJ2-7; D might be TRBD2 (5 bases). Trimming took off 5 bases at V and 0 bases at J, with 14 bases between the two ends. This CDR3 is built from 15 residues. The germline CDR1 and CDR2 sequences are SGHVS and FQNEAQ. This chain's CDR3 is CASSQTGSNSYEQYF. DNA for the CDR3: TGTGCCAGCAGCCAGACGGGGTCAAACTCCTACGAGCAGTACTTC. Looking up the rest from reference TRBV7-8 and TRBJ2-7 gives the full variable domain: GAGVSQSPRYKVAKRGQDVALRCDPISGHVSLFWYQQALGQGPEFLTYFQNEAQLDKSGLPSDRFFAERPEGSVSTLKIQRTQQEDSAVYLCASSQTGSNSYEQYFGPGTRLTVT.

The gene calls are TRBV21-1 and TRBJ2-7; the table gives TRBD1 as D, unverified against the DNA. TRBV21-1 represents a pseudogene. This CDR3 is built from 15 residues. CDR3 region: CASSDRAGSSYEQYF. In DNA form, the CDR3 reads TGTGCCAGCAGCGACAGGGCTGGGAGCTCCTACGAGCAGTACTTC.